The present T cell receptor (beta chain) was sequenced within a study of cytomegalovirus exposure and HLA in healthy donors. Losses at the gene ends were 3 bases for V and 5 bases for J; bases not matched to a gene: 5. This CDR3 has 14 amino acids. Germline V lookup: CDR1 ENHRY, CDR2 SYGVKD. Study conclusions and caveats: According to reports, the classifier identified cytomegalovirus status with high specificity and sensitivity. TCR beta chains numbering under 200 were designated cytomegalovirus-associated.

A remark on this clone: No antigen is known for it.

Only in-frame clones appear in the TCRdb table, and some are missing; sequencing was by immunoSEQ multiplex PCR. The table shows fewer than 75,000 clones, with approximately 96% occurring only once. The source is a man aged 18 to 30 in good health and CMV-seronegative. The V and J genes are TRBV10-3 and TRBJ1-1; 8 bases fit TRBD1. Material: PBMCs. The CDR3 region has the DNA TGTGCCATCAGTGATTCAGGGGGCGGAACTGAAGCTTTCTTT. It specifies CAISDSGGGTEAFF.